This T cell receptor (beta chain) came from a study of T cells after yellow fever vaccination. Overall study context: In the case of low-cell-number fractions, SMART-Seq v4 Ultra Low Input was used for preparation.

TCRdb re-analysed the 5' RACE reads in MiXCR, keeping a single row per CDR3 protein. The sample consists of under 600,000 distinct CDR3 sequences, just over 20% of them appearing once. This clonotype was seen repeatedly, ten times or more. Trimming shortened V by 0 bases and J by 2 bases, and 13 bases separated the two germline ends. There are 15 residues in the CDR3. Germline V lookup: CDR1 DFQATT, CDR2 SNEGSKA (reference sequence). The TCR comes from a man aged 18 to 29 who received the YFV17D yellow fever vaccine. J is TRBJ2-5 and V is TRBV20-1; possible D gene TRBD2, 5 bases. Source: PBMCs, taken roughly 20 days after the first yellow fever vaccination. Here the CDR3 DNA reads TGCAGTGCTAGAGAGCCAGCGGTGGGTCAAGAGACCCAGTACTTC. Translated, it gives CSAREPAVGQETQYF.